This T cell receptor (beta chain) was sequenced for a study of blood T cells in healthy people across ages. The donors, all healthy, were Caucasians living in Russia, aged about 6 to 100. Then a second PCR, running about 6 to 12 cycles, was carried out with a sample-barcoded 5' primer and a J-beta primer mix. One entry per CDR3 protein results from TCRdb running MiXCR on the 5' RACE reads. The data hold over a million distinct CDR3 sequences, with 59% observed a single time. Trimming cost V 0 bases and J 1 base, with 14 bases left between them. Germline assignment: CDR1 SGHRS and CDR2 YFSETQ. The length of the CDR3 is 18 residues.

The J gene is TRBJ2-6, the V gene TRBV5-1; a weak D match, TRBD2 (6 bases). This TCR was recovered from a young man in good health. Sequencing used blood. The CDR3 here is CASSLGVRLVSGANVLTF. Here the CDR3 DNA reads TGCGCCAGCAGCTTGGGTGTGCGACTAGTTTCTGGGGCCAACGTCCTGACTTTC.